This TCR beta chain was found in a study of CD8+ T cells in alopecia areata. Study details: Tofacitinib administration to treated patients was oral, at 5 to 10 mg twice daily. Study-wide results and limits: Normal scalp had lower clonality than lesional scalp, with alopecia totalis/universalis lesions showing this most strongly.

Collected material from alopecia areata patients comprised lesional scalp punch biopsies and peripheral blood. Reverse transcribed after extraction, RNA yielded cDNA as the sequencing template. Generated by immunoSEQ multiplex PCR, the TCRdb table keeps only in-frame clones and is missing some. The table lists 140,000 to 150,000 clones, around three fifths of them singletons, with roughly 6.7% in the top ten. Details on this clone: The antigen is unknown.

This CDR3 has 12 amino acids. Per the germline V gene, CDR1 is GTSNPN and CDR2 is SVGIG (reference sequence). V lost 0 bases to trimming and J lost 7 bases, with 7 bases between them. The chain joins TRBV30 to TRBJ1-5; no reliable D call. The TCR originated in a human donor with alopecia areata. Material: CD4+ T cells sorted from blood, obtained at week 0. The CDR3 DNA is TGTGCCTGGAGTGTACCGGGCCAGCCCCAGCATTTT. This translates into CAWSVPGQPQHF.